This T cell receptor (beta chain) was found in a study of early stage breast cancer tumors (dated by TCRdb to the late 2010s). Study-level background: Of the roughly 15 invasive breast tumors, roughly eleven were found to be estrogen receptor-positive, progesterone receptor-positive and HER2-negative. Of the roughly twelve ER+/PR+/HER2- tumors, eight were classified as invasive ductal carcinomas and four as invasive lobular carcinomas. On average, each sample got 7.5 to 10-fold read coverage. A total of 2 million to 3 million templates, representing around 1.2 million unique clonotypes, were detected across all samples.

A remark on this clone: Its cognate antigen has yet to be identified. Per-base qualities were not stored, and no clone one base away is much larger.

Results the study describes overall, beyond this receptor: Enriched TCRB sequences shared across patients were mostly commonly generated sequences, unlikely to play an important role in the tumor microenvironment. Chain pairing and functional markers such as CD4, CD8 and FOXP3 were not captured by bulk genomic DNA sequencing of unsorted cells. Compared with adjacent normal breast tissue, tumors had roughly 2.7-fold higher T cell density and higher clonality. Repertoires from blood and normal breast were more alike than repertoires from blood and tumor, and in about 85% of the 16 patients, comparing each tissue with blood separated tumor from normal. Analysis by tumor subtype was prevented by the small cohort size.

About 17-55 mg of tumor tissue was diced and typically yielded more than 2.5 ug of DNA. The study profiled bulk TCR beta-chain repertoires in matched peripheral blood, tumor and adjacent normal breast tissue taken from some 15 patients with early-stage breast cancer. After resection, visually identified tumor tissue was excised and placed in prechilled RNAlater. Using a TissueLyser II, about 17-55 mg of tumor tissue was diced and homogenized in RLTplus buffer with beta-mercaptoethanol and antifoaming agent. The Qiagen AllPrep DNA/RNA Mini kit was used to extract genomic DNA. Every sample was amplified as two independent genomic DNA replicates, using 0.5 ug for blood and roughly 1.6 ug for tumor or normal breast. Following the manufacturer's instructions, the ImmunoSeq Intro kit was used to carry out TCRB sequencing on genomic DNA. Multiplex PCR ran roughly 30 cycles with proprietary primers and spike-in control sequences for absolute quantification. Single-end 150-bp reads were used to sequence an 87-bp fragment spanning the CDR3 and the flanking V and J genes. Each lane of an Illumina MiSeq using version 3.0 chemistry carried seven multiplexed samples, with two replicates per sample. Concerning the study's data processing: The vendor's proprietary pipeline processed the raw data and merged both replicates into a single result for each sample. Productive rearrangements sharing the V-gene family, CDR3 amino acid sequence and J-gene segment were defined as clonotypes. Clonality was computed as 1 minus the normalized Shannon entropy (Pielou evenness) of TCRB abundances. To estimate T cell density, the total number of templates was divided by the number of input cells, which was inferred from the amount of DNA input. Total repertoire diversity and clonality were estimated with Recon using default parameters. Clonotypes with over 0.1% abundance in tumor and at least 32-fold higher abundance in tumor than in normal breast were defined as tumor-enriched. In TCRdb, the immuneACCESS table is reduced to in-frame sequences with V and J assigned. These tables do not hold every clone; where another copy was compared, an unresolved V gene accounts for under half, and the others remain unexplained. V and J calls and clone size follow that table, whereas D and trimming were derived from the DNA. This sample has about 7,900 clones in its table, and around 60% of those were observed once. The top ten clones comprise roughly 6.4% of the sample.

The CDR3, cysteine through phenylalanine, is 15 amino acids long. CDR3 DNA is the only sequence kept; it has 45 bases, read in frame from the first base. The germline V gene gives CDR1 as MNHNS and CDR2 as SASEGT. Trimming removed 1 base from V and 9 bases from J, leaving 16 bases between the germline ends. The TCR sequence derives from a person between 65 and 80 years old with breast cancer. Recombination connected TRBV6-1 to TRBJ2-1; the best D guess is TRBD2, with 7 bases matching. Sequencing input: breast tumor tissue. The nucleotide sequence reads as follows: TGTGCCAGCAGTGAAGTTGGTTTGCGGGGGCGTGAGCAGTTCTTC. It translates as CASSEVGLRGREQFF.